The entry below gives a single TCR beta chain sequence along with its context. What it binds is not known. This record belongs to a study of OX40 agonist ivuxolimab in advanced cancers. Study as a whole: Participants averaged approximately 61 years of age (range about 23 to 80) and were about 85% male.

CDR3 length equals 12 residues. The V end lost 5 bases, the J end lost 6 bases, and 11 bases lay between the germline ends. Germline V gene sequence: CDR1 SEHNR, CDR2 FQNEAQ (reference sequence). Sequencing was performed with immunoSEQ multiplex PCR; in TCRdb, only in-frame clones are kept and a portion is missing. The data contain 30,000 to 35,000 clones, around 92% of them seen just once; the ten biggest clones take up 33%. The study's findings and limits: Some nonresponders additionally presented with little normalized T-cell clonal expansion. The CD4+ and CD8+ T cells in the blood had expanded clonally by week 6 at 0.1 to 3.0 mg/kg.

The chain uses TRBV7-9 and TRBJ2-7, with D unclear. This material consisted of CD4+ or CD8+ T cells sorted from blood, taken in a trial of the OX40 agonist ivuxolimab. The sequence came from an adult with an advanced solid tumor such as melanoma, head and neck, liver or kidney cancer. CDR3 residues: CASSHGYGEQYF. CDR3 coding DNA: TGTGCCAGCAGCCACGGATATGGCGAGCAGTACTTC.